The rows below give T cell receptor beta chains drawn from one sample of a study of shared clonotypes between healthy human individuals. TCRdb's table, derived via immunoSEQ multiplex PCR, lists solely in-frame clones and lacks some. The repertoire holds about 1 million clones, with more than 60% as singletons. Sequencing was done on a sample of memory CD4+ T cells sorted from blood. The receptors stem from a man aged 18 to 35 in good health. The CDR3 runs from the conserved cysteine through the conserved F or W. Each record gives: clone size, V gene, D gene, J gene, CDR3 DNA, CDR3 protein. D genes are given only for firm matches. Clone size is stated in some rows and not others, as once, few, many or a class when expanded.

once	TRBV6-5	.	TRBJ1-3	TGTGCCAGCAGTTACGAGCCAGGGTCTTTTGGAAACACCATATATTTT	CASSYEPGSFGNTIYF
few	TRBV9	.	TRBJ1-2	TGTGCCAGCAGCCCCCGGGGGGCGCGGTATGGCTACACCTTC	CASSPRGARYGYTF
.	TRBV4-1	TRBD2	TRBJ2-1	TGCGCCAGCAGCCAACCCGGGACTAAGAAATACAATGAGCAGTTCTTC	CASSQPGTKKYNEQFF
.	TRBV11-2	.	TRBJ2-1	TGTGCCAGCAGCCCCCGGACAGATAACAATGAGCAGTTCTTC	CASSPRTDNNEQFF
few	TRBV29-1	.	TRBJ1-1	TGCAGCGTGTCTGGGGTTCGGGGGCGGGAAGGGTCCACTGAAGCTTTCTTT	CSVSGVRGREGSTEAFF
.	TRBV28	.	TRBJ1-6	TGTGCCAGCAGCCTCCGGGACATCACTTCACCCCTCCACTTT	CASSLRDITSPLHF
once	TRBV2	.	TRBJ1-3	TGTGCCAGCATTCTATCTGGGACCCCTGGAAACACCATATATTTT	CASILSGTPGNTIYF
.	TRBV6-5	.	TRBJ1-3	TGTGCCAGCAGTTGGGGGATTTCTGGAAACACCATATATTTT	CASSWGISGNTIYF
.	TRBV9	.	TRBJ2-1	TGTGCCAGCAGCCCACGGGTGCTCTACAATGAGCAGTTCTTC	CASSPRVLYNEQFF
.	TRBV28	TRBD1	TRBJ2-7	TGTGCCAGTATGGACAGGGGCTACGAGCAGTACTTC	CASMDRGYEQYF
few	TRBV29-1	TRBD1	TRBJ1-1	TGCAGCGTGCAGGGGGCGAACACTGAAGCTTTCTTT	CSVQGANTEAFF
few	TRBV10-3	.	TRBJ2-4	TGTGCCATCAGTGCAGGGGACACGAACATTCAGTACTTC	CAISAGDTNIQYF
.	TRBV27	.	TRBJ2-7	TGTGCCAGCAGTTTATCCGGGCTCCGGGACAACTCCTACGAGCAGTACTTC	CASSLSGLRDNSYEQYF
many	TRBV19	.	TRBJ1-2	TGTGCCAGTAGAACGCAGAACTATGGCTACACCTTC	CASRTQNYGYTF
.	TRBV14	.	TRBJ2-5	TGTGCCAGCAGCCAGCGGATCGTTAAAGAGACCCAGTACTTC	CASSQRIVKETQYF
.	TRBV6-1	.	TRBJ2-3	TGTGCCAGCAGTGAACAGCCCACAGATACGCAGTATTTT	CASSEQPTDTQYF
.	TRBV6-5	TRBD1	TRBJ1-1	TGTGCCAGCAGTGAAGGGACAGGGGGTGAAGCTTTCTTT	CASSEGTGGEAFF
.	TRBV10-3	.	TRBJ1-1	TGTGCCATCAGTCCGGGGGTTAACACTGAAGCTTTCTTT	CAISPGVNTEAFF
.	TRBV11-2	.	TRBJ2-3	TGTGCCAGCAGCTTCAGGGGTCATTCCACAGATACGCAGTATTTT	CASSFRGHSTDTQYF
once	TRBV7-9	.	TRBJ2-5	TGTGCCAGCAGCTCGGGGGTTGGAGAGACCCAGTACTTC	CASSSGVGETQYF
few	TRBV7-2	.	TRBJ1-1	TGTGCCAGCAGCTCTAGGGCCCAGCAAGGCACTGAAGCTTTCTTT	CASSSRAQQGTEAFF
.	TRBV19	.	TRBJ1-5	TGTGCCAGTACCCCCGGGGGGGGCGGACAGCCCCAGCATTTT	CASTPGGGGQPQHF
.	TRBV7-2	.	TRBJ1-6	TGTGCCAGCAGCTTACAGGAAACCCGATCACCCCTCCACTTT	CASSLQETRSPLHF
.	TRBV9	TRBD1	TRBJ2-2	TGTGCCAGCAGCAGGGGGGACAGGCAAAACACCGGGGAGCTGTTTTTT	CASSRGDRQNTGELFF
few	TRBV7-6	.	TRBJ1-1	TGTGCCAGCAGCCAGGACTTGAACACTGAAGCTTTCTTT	CASSQDLNTEAFF
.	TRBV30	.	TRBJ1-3	TGTGCCTGGAGTGTTGGACAGGGAAACACCATATATTTT	CAWSVGQGNTIYF
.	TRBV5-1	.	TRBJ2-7	TGCGCCAGCAGCTTGGGTCTGGCCAGCTCCTACGAGCAGTACTTC	CASSLGLASSYEQYF
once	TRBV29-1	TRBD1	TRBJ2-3	TGCAGCGCCAACACAGTGGGACAGGGTCAATTTTCCGTTCAGTATTTT	CSANTVGQGQFSVQYF
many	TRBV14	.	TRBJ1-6	TGTGCCAGCAGCCAAGGCAATTCACCCCTCCACTTT	CASSQGNSPLHF
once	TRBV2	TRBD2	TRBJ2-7	TGTGCCAGCAGTAAGCGGGAGGGTGCCTACGAGCAGTACTTC	CASSKREGAYEQYF
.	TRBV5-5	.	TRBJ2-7	TGTGCCAGCAGCTCGTCAGGGTACGAGCAGTACTTC	CASSSSGYEQYF
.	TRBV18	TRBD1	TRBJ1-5	TGTGCCAGCTCACCGGGACAGGATAGCAATCAGCCCCAGCATTTT	CASSPGQDSNQPQHF
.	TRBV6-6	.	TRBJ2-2	TGTGCCAGCAGTCCCCGACCGCAAACCACGGGGGAGCTGTTTTTT	CASSPRPQTTGELFF
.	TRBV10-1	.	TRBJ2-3	TGCGCCAGCAGTGAGGACCCCAGGGAAAGGGTAGATACGCAGTATTTT	CASSEDPRERVDTQYF
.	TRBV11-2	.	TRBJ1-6	TGTGCCAGCAGCTCCGGTTTTAATTCACCCCTCCACTTT	CASSSGFNSPLHF
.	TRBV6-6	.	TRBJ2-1	TGTGCCAGCAGTCCCGGACTCCCTGAGCAGTTCTTC	CASSPGLPEQFF
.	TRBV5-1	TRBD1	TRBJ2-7	TGCGCCAGCAGACTGGGGACAGGGGGCGCCTACGAGCAGTACTTC	CASRLGTGGAYEQYF
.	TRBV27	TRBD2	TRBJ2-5	TGTGCCAGCAGTAATCGACTAGCGGGGGGCCAAGAGACCCAGTACTTC	CASSNRLAGGQETQYF
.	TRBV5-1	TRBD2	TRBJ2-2	TGCGCCAGCGCCCGACTAGCGGGGGGAAACACCGGGGAGCTGTTTTTT	CASARLAGGNTGELFF
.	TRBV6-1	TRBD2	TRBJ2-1	TGTGCCAGCAGTGAAGTACTAGCGGGGCTTAGCAATGAGCAGTTCTTC	CASSEVLAGLSNEQFF
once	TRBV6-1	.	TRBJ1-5	TGTGCCAGCAATACGGATAGCAATCAGCCCCAGCATTTT	CASNTDSNQPQHF
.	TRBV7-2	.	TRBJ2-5	TGTGCCAGCAGCTCCGGGCGGTTTCAAGAGACCCAGTACTTC	CASSSGRFQETQYF
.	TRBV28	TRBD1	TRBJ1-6	TGTGCCAGCAGTTCCCCGGGACAGGGGGCTCTGTCACCCCTCCACTTT	CASSSPGQGALSPLHF
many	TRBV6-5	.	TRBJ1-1	TGTGCCAGCAGCAGGGGTTTTACTGAAGCTTTCTTT	CASSRGFTEAFF
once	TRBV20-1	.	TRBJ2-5	TGCAGTGCTAGTAGGGTCGACACCCAGTACTTC	CSASRVDTQYF
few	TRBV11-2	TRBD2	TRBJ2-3	TGTGCCAGCAGCCCAAGGACTAGCGTGGATACGCAGTATTTT	CASSPRTSVDTQYF
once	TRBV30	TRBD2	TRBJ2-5	TGTGCCTGGAGCGGGGGGGCTGGAGAGACCCAGTACTTC	CAWSGGAGETQYF
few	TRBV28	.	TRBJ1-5	TGTGCCAGCACCCAGGGCGGAAGCAATCAGCCCCAGCATTTT	CASTQGGSNQPQHF
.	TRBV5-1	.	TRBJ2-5	TGCGCCAGCACCCCCCTCGGGCAGGGCCGACAAGAGACCCAGTACTTC	CASTPLGQGRQETQYF
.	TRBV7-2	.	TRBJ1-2	TGTGCCAGCAGCCTCCAAGGAGACCGTAACTATGGCTACACCTTC	CASSLQGDRNYGYTF
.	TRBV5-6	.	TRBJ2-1	TGTGCCAGCAGCTTAATCACGGGAGTGGGGAATGAGCAGTTCTTC	CASSLITGVGNEQFF
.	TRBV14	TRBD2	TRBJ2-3	TGTGCCAGCAGCCAAGAATTCGTAGGACTAGCGGGCGTCTCAGATACGCAGTATTTT	CASSQEFVGLAGVSDTQYF
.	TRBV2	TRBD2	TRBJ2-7	TGTGCCAGCAGTGAGTTTGTAGGGGGACTAGCGGCTTACGAGCAGTACTTC	CASSEFVGGLAAYEQYF
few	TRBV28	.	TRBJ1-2	TGTGCCAGCAGTTTAAGACTTGAGTCGCTCACCTTC	CASSLRLESLTF
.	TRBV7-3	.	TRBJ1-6	TGTGCCAGCAGCCTCGGCGGCGGCAATTCACCCCTCCACTTT	CASSLGGGNSPLHF
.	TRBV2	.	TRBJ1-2	TGTGCCAGCGCCTCAGGGACGTATGGCTACACCTTC	CASASGTYGYTF
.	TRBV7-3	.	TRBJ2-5	TGTGCCAGCAGCCCTAACGGGGAGCCTCAAGAGACCCAGTACTTC	CASSPNGEPQETQYF